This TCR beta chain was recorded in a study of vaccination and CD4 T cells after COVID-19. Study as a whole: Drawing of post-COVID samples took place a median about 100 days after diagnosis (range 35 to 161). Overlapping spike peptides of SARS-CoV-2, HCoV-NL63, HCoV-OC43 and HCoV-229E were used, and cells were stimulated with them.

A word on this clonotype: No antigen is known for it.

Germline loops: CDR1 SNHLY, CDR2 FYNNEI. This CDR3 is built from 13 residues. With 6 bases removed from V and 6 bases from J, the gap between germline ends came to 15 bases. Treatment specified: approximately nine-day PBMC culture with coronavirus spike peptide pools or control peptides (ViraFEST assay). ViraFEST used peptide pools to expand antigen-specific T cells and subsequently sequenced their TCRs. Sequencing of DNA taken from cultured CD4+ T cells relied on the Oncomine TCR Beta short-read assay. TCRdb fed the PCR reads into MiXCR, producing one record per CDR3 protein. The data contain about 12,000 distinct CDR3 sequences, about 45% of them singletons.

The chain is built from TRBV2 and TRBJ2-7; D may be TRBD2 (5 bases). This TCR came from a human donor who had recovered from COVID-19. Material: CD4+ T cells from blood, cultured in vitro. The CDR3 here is CASRAPASFEQYF. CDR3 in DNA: TGTGCCAGCAGGGCCCCAGCTAGCTTCGAGCAGTACTTC.